This T cell receptor beta chain was found in a study of blood T cell repertoires in COVID-19. Overall study: There were acute and convalescent COVID-19 samples, and they came from the United States, Italy and Spain.

Germline assignment: CDR1 KGHDR and CDR2 SFDVKD. The CDR3 is 12 residues long. V lost 7 bases and J 3 bases, leaving 6 bases between the germline ends. In the authors' methods: Reference gene primer amplification gave nucleated cell count estimates. Clones were read by immunoSEQ multiplex PCR, and TCRdb kept only the in-frame ones, dropping some. From that table come the V and J calls and clone size; the DNA was used to work out D and trimming. The sample includes roughly 61,000 clones, under 80% of them seen just once. Exposed volunteers were people who met a COVID-19 case within 2 weeks before study entry.

This clonotype was sampled from a woman in her fifties or sixties who had been exposed to COVID-19. The chain is built from TRBV24-1 and TRBJ1-5; no reliable D call. Sample: PBMCs or T cells enriched from blood (not recorded which). CDR3 DNA: TGTGCCACCAGCCAAAACAATCAGCCCCAGCATTTT. Its translation is CATSQNNQPQHF.